A selection of T cell receptor beta chains follows, all from one sample in a study of blood T cell repertoires in COVID-19. Some clones are missing from TCRdb's copy, which holds only in-frame ones; the method was immunoSEQ multiplex PCR. The data contain over 250,000 clones, 90% of them singletons. Sequences were obtained from PBMCs or T cells enriched from blood (not recorded which). The receptor set was obtained from a man between 60 and 75 years old who had recovered from COVID-19. Each CDR3 is given without its conserved first and last residue. Only part of the rows carry a size: once, few, many, or a class if the clone is expanded.

NA	TRBV6-4	ASSGLWGQGTDTQY
NA	TRBV4-2	ASSQILAKGQPQH
NA	TRBV2	ASRGQGAAYEQY
NA	TRBV6-5	ASRGTSSYNEQF
once	TRBV3-1/TRBV3-2	ASANRGGTTDTQY
NA	TRBV15	ATTRGKQETQY
once	TRBV5-1	ASWSQPGQGSSGELF
NA	TRBV19	ATIQPGMNTEAF
NA	TRBV12-3/TRBV12-4	ASSFAEGQPQH
NA	TRBV9	ASSSTGADYYGYT
NA	TRBV4-1	ASSHVGRNTEAF
NA	TRBV7-9	ASRHQGPYGYT
NA	TRBV5-1	ASSKTGTIMAETQY
NA	TRBV5-1	ASRRDSTDTQY
once	TRBV6-5	ASRVAGGRYNEQF
NA	TRBV10-3	AISEGVDEKLF
once	TRBV12-3/TRBV12-4	ASTNRRSNQF
NA	TRBV7-9	ASSFRIGTSQSNEQF
NA	TRBV7-2	ASSRTGANYGYT
NA	TRBV2	ASRERGYGYT
NA	TRBV6-5	ASSYSNSGRQF
NA	TRBV21-1	ASSKGTVSSYEQY
NA	TRBV7-8	ASSFDPRTRADEQF